This passage covers 26 T cell receptor beta chains from one sample sequenced in a study of T cell responses to AZD1222 COVID-19 vaccine. Sequencing was performed with immunoSEQ multiplex PCR; in TCRdb, only in-frame clones are kept and a portion is missing. The sample lists around 25,000 clones; about nine tenths were seen once. Sample: peripheral blood, taken 28 days after the second AZD1222 dose. The receptors originated from an adult who received the AZD1222 COVID-19 vaccine.

The chain joins TRBV28 to TRBJ1-6; a possible D gene is TRBD1 (6 bases). The CDR3 loop spans 18 amino acids. The V end was cut by 3 bases, the J end by 10 bases, with 25 bases between. Germline V gene lookup returns CDR1 MDHEN and CDR2 SYDVKM. As DNA, the CDR3 is TGTGCCAGCAGTTTTTGGGTCGCAGGGGCCCAAACTGGGTCACCCCTCCACTTT. It is translated as CASSFWVAGAQTGSPLHF. Looking up the rest from reference TRBV28 and TRBJ1-6 gives the full variable domain: DVKVTQSSRYLVKRTGEKVFLECVQDMDHENMFWYRQDPGLGLRLIYFSYDVKMKEKGDIPEGYSVSREKKERFSLILESASTNQTSMYLCASSFWVAGAQTGSPLHFGNGTRLTVT.

The chain carries TRBV28 and TRBJ2-1, with a possible D match to TRBD2 (6 bases). The CDR3 is made up of 13 amino acids. Germline V CDR1 and CDR2: MDHEN, SYDVKM. The V gene lost 10 bases and the J gene lost 0 bases, with 10 bases spanning the gap. The DNA of the CDR3 is TGTGCCATCAGGGAGGCCTCCTACAATGAGCAGTTCTTC. Its translation is CAIREASYNEQFF.

In its sample, this clone ranks as medium-sized (0.01 to 0.1%). V usage is TRBV4-3 and J usage is TRBJ2-3; a weak D match, TRBD2 (6 bases). The CDR3 is 16 residues long. V shed 1 base and J shed 6 bases, with 17 bases lying between them. The germline V gene has CDR1 LGHNA and CDR2 YSLEER. CDR3 coding DNA: TGCGCCAGCAGCCAAGCCCTAATCGGGGGAGCGGATACGCAGTATTTT. Protein sequence: CASSQALIGGADTQYF.

The rearrangement links TRBV5-4 to TRBJ2-7; D possibly corresponds to TRBD2 (6 bases). Germline CDR1 reads SGHNT; CDR2 reads YYREEE (reference sequence). The ends were cut back, 2 bases at V and 2 bases at J, with 11 bases in the middle. CDR3 length: 14 residues. Here the CDR3 reads CASSFRGRTYEQYF. In nucleotides, the CDR3 is TGTGCCAGCAGCTTCCGAGGGAGGACCTACGAGCAGTACTTC.

V usage is TRBV18 and J usage is TRBJ1-2; the match to TRBD1 covers 9 bases. The CDR3 is 15 residues long. Germline V lookup: CDR1 KGHSH, CDR2 LQKENI. Losses at the gene ends were 3 bases for V and 3 bases for J; bases not matched to a gene: 5. CDR3 sequence reads: CASSPPGQGHYGYTF. DNA for the CDR3: TGTGCCAGCTCACCGCCGGGACAGGGCCACTATGGCTACACCTTC.

V usage is TRBV15 and J usage is TRBJ2-1; TRBD2 is a possible D gene (5 bases). This CDR3 region has 13 residues. CDR1 and CDR2 from the germline V gene are LNHNV and YYDKDF (reference sequence). The ends were cut back, 1 base at V and 7 bases at J, with 8 bases in the middle. CDR3 loop: CATSRAWTNEQFF. CDR3 DNA sequence: TGTGCCACCAGCAGAGCTTGGACTAATGAGCAGTTCTTC.

This rearrangement joins TRBV11-3 to TRBJ2-1; 10 bases line up with TRBD2. Germline-derived CDR1 and CDR2 are SGHNT and YENEEA. The CDR3 has 14 amino acids. V was pared by 5 bases and J by 8 bases, with 6 bases of the junction left unmatched. CDR3 DNA sequence: TGTGCCAGCAGCCCGACCGGGACTAGCGATGAGCAGTTCTTC. Translating it yields CASSPTGTSDEQFF.

The gene calls are TRBV19 and TRBJ2-7, with no clear D. Per the germline V gene, CDR1 is LNHDA and CDR2 is SQIVND (reference sequence). V gave up 3 bases and J gave up 1 base, with 10 bases separating them. The CDR3 loop spans 14 amino acids. CDR3 in DNA: TGTGCCAGTAGTATGGCTATAGGGTCCTACGAGCAGTACTTC. It specifies CASSMAIGSYEQYF.

This sequence joins TRBV7-2 and TRBJ1-5; 7 bases are shared with TRBD1. V shed 5 bases and J 6 bases; nucleotides not matched to a gene: 4. Germline CDR1 and CDR2: SGHTA and FQGNSA. CDR3 length: 13 amino acids. The CDR3 here is CASSRDRAQPQHF. CDR3 nucleotides: TGTGCCAGCAGCCGCGACAGGGCTCAGCCCCAGCATTTT. The whole variable domain, remainder taken from reference TRBV7-2 and TRBJ1-5, is GAGVSQSPSNKVTEKGKDVELRCDPISGHTALYWYRQSLGQGLEFLIYFQGNSAPDKSGLPSDRFSAERTGGSVSTLTIQRTQQEDSAVYLCASSRDRAQPQHFGDGTRLSIL.

This chain uses TRBV2 with TRBJ1-2; D is uncertain. This CDR3 has 12 residues. Trimming took off 4 bases at V and 5 bases at J, with 8 bases between the two ends. Germline CDR1 is SNHLY and CDR2 is FYNNEI. The CDR3 loop reads CASSAWEYGYTF. CDR3 bases: TGTGCCAGCAGTGCGTGGGAGTATGGCTACACCTTC.

The chain carries TRBV19 and TRBJ1-5, with D tentatively TRBD1 (5 bases). CDR1 and CDR2 from the germline V gene are LNHDA and SQIVND (reference sequence). This CDR3 has 18 residues. The V end lost 0 bases, the J end lost 1 base, and 16 bases lay between the germline ends. CDR3 bases: TGTGCCAGTAGTATAGATGTCTCAGTCAGGGTGAGCAATCAGCCCCAGCATTTT. Amino acids: CASSIDVSVRVSNQPQHF. Complete variable domain (other parts from reference TRBV19 and TRBJ1-5): DGGITQSPKYLFRKEGQNVTLSCEQNLNHDAMYWYRQDPGQGLRLIYYSQIVNDFQKGDIAEGYSVSREKKESFPLTVTSAQKNPTAFYLCASSIDVSVRVSNQPQHFGDGTRLSIL.

The J gene is TRBJ2-7, the V gene TRBV2; D might be TRBD1 (6 bases). CDR3 length: 12 residues. Trimming left V 8 bases short and J 2 bases short, with 10 bases between. In germline, CDR1 is SNHLY, CDR2 FYNNEI. The DNA for the CDR3 is TGTGCCAGCGGACAGACTACCTACGAGCAGTACTTC. It translates to CASGQTTYEQYF.

This chain uses TRBV30 with TRBJ1-2; maybe TRBD1 (5 bases). Germline V lookup: CDR1 GTSNPN, CDR2 SVGIG (reference sequence). The CDR3 contains 14 residues. V lost 1 base and J lost 4, with 13 bases in between. The CDR3 sequence: CAWSAGQNSYGYTF. Written as DNA, the CDR3 is TGTGCCTGGAGTGCAGGGCAAAACTCCTATGGCTACACCTTC.

CDR3 nucleotide sequence: TGTGCCAGCAGCTTAGCAAGCGGTAGCACAGATACGCAGTATTTT. Translation gives CASSLASGSTDTQYF. This chain links TRBV7-6 with TRBJ2-3, with D possibly matching TRBD2 (5 bases). The CDR3 is 15 residues long. V lost 0 bases to trimming and J lost 0 bases, with 7 bases between them. Germline V gives CDR1 SGHVS, CDR2 FNYEAQ.

This chain uses TRBV30 with TRBJ2-2; 8 nucleotides line up with TRBD1. Germline V gene sequence: CDR1 GTSNPN, CDR2 SVGIG (reference sequence). The CDR3 contains 13 residues. Trimming took 5 bases from V and 6 from J; bases not matched to a gene: 5. CDR3: CAWGTQGAGELFF. In DNA form, the CDR3 reads TGTGCCTGGGGTACACAGGGGGCCGGGGAGCTGTTTTTT.

This clone was picked up one time. The genes are TRBV2 and TRBJ2-1; the D gene is possibly TRBD1 (5 bases). This CDR3 is 12 amino acids long. Germline CDR1 reads SNHLY; CDR2 reads FYNNEI. Trimming pared 1 base from V and 9 bases from J, leaving 7 bases between. CDR3 nucleotide sequence: TGTGCCAGCAGTGAAGAAAGGGGTGAGCAGTTCTTC. Residues: CASSEERGEQFF.

The rearrangement links TRBV6-1 to TRBJ1-6, with TRBD1 identical over 8 bases. CDR3 length: 16 amino acids. CDR1 and CDR2 from the germline V gene are MNHNS and SASEGT. The V and J ends lost 0 bases and 13 bases, in that order; junction bases with no gene match: 11. CDR3 amino acids: CASSEALGQGGGPLHF. The CDR3 coding sequence is TGTGCCAGCAGTGAAGCGCTCGGACAGGGAGGAGGGCCCCTCCACTTT.

This sequence joins TRBV5-1 and TRBJ2-2, with D perhaps TRBD2 (6 bases). The CDR3 sequence is 14 residues long. V was trimmed by 0 bases and J by 5 bases, leaving 8 bases between them. CDR1 is SGHRS and CDR2 is YFSETQ in the germline V gene. The CDR3 DNA reads as TGCGCCAGCAGCTTGGGCGGGATTACCGGGGAGCTGTTTTTT. This translates into CASSLGGITGELFF.

CDR3 coding DNA: TGTGCCAGCAGTGGTTGGACCGGCCCCGGGGAGCTGTTTTTT. Protein product: CASSGWTGPGELFF. The V gene is TRBV2, the J gene TRBJ2-2; D gene unclear. Germline V lookup: CDR1 SNHLY, CDR2 FYNNEI. Trimming shortened V by 4 bases and J by 6 bases, and 12 bases separated the two germline ends. The CDR3 consists of 14 residues.

The rearrangement uses TRBV6-2 or TRBV6-3 and TRBJ1-6; 7 nucleotides agree with TRBD1. V trimming: 1 base; J trimming: 15 bases; junction bases outside the gene matches: 3. CDR1 and CDR2 (germline): MNHEY, SVGEGT. This CDR3 is 12 amino acids long. CDR3 region: CASSYFDRVLHF. In nucleotides, the CDR3 is TGTGCCAGCAGTTACTTTGACAGGGTCCTCCACTTT.

This chain uses TRBV5-1 with TRBJ2-2, with 11 bases lining up with TRBD2. Germline V gene data show CDR1 as SGHRS and CDR2 as YFSETQ. The CDR3 covers 16 residues. V lost 4 bases, J lost 1 base, and 3 bases stayed unmatched. The DNA of the CDR3 is TGCGCCAGCAGCACAGGACTAGCGGGGAACACCGGGGAGCTGTTTTTT. Protein product: CASSTGLAGNTGELFF.

A single count supports this clone. The chain uses TRBV7-2 and TRBJ1-6; D is perhaps TRBD1 (5 bases). V lost 0 bases and J lost 9, with 9 bases in between. The CDR3 sequence is 14 residues long. Per the germline V gene, CDR1 is SGHTA and CDR2 is FQGNSA. In DNA, the CDR3 is TGTGCCAGCAGCTTAGCGGGGCAGCGTTCACCCCTCCACTTT. Its translation: CASSLAGQRSPLHF.

A few counts support this clone. Written as DNA, the CDR3 is TGCAGCGGGACAGGGGTTCGGAATCAGCCCCAGCATTTT. Translating gives CSGTGVRNQPQHF. V gene TRBV29-1 combines with J gene TRBJ1-5, with 9 bases that match TRBD1. CDR1 and CDR2 (germline): SQVTM, ANQGSEA. Trimming removed 7 bases from V and 4 bases from J; junction bases left unmatched: 5. CDR3 size: 13 residues.

CDR3 bases: TGTGCCAGCAGTCCCCGGGACAGGAGGACCTACGAGCAGTACTTC. This translates into CASSPRDRRTYEQYF. The chain links TRBV28 to TRBJ2-7; 8 bases map to TRBD1. CDR3 length: 15 residues. The V gene end was trimmed by 5 bases and the J gene end by 2 bases; junction bases not matched to a gene: 8. Germline V CDR1 and CDR2: MDHEN, SYDVKM.

V gene TRBV5-1 combines with J gene TRBJ1-2; D is unresolved. CDR1 is SGHRS and CDR2 is YFSETQ in the germline V gene. The CDR3 spans 13 residues. V was cut by 8 bases and J by 6 bases, with 17 bases left in between. Here the CDR3 DNA reads TGCGCCAGTTCGGAGCAAATAGAGGATGGCTACACCTTC. This encodes CASSEQIEDGYTF.

The V and J genes are TRBV3-1 (or the pseudogene TRBV3-2) and TRBJ2-4; D not resolved. This CDR3 is 17 amino acids long. V lost 4 bases, J lost 3 bases, and 19 bases lay in between. CDR1 LGHDT and CDR2 YNNKEL come from the germline V gene (reference sequence). The CDR3 nucleotides read TGTGCCAGCAGCCCCGGCGGTCGCCCGCCGGGCAAAAACATTCAGTACTTC. Protein: CASSPGGRPPGKNIQYF.